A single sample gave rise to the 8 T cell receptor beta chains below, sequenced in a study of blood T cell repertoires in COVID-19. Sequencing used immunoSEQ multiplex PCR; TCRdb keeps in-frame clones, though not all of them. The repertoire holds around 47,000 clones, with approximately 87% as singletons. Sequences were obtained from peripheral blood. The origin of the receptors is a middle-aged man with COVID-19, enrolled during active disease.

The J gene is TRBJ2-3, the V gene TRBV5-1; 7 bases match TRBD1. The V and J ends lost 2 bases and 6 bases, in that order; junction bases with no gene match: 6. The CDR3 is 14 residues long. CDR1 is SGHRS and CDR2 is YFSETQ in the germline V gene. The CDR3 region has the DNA TGCGCCAGCAGCTTTGGACAGGCCGGGGATACGCAGTATTTT. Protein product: CASSFGQAGDTQYF.

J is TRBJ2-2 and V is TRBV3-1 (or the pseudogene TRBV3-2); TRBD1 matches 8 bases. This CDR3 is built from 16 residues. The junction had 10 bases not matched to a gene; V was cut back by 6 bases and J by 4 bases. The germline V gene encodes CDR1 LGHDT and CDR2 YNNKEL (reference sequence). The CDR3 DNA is TGTGCCAGCAGGCCATCCGGACAGGGAGGCACCGGGGAGCTGTTTTTT. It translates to CASRPSGQGGTGELFF.

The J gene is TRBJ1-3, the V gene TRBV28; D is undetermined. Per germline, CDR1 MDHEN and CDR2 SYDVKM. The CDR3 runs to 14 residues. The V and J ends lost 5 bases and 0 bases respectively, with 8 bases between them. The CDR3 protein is CASSADTSGNTIYF. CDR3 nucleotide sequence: TGTGCCAGCAGTGCCGACACCTCTGGAAACACCATATATTTT.

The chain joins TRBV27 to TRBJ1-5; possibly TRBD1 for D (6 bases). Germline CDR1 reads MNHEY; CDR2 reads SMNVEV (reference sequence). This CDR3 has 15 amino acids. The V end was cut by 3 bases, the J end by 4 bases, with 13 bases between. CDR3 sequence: CASSLTGPGNQPQHF. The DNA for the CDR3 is TGTGCCAGCAGTTTGACAGGTCCGGGGAATCAGCCCCAGCATTTT.

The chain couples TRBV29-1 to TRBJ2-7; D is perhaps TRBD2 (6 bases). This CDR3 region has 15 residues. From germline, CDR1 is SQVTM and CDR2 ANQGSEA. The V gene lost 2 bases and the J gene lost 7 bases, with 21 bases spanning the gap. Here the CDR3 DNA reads TGCAGCGTTGAAAGGGCGGGGACCGCAGAGGGGGAGCAGTACTTC. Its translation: CSVERAGTAEGEQYF.

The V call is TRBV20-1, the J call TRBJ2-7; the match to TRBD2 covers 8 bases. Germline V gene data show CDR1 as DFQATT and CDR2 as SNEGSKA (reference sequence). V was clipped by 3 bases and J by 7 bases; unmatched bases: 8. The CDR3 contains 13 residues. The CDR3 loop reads CSASSGLVREQYF. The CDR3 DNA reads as TGCAGTGCTAGTTCGGGACTAGTGAGGGAGCAGTACTTC.

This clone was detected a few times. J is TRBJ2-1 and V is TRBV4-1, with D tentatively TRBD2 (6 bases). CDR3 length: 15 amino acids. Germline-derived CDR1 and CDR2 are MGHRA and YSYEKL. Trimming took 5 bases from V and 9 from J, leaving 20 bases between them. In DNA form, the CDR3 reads TGCGCCAGCAGCACCCAGGGAGGTCAGGCGGGTGAGCAGTTCTTC. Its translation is CASSTQGGQAGEQFF.

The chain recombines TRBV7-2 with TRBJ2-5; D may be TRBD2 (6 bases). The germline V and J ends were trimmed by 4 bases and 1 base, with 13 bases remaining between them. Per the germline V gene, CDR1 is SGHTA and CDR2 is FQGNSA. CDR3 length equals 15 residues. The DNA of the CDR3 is TGTGCCAGCAGCTCCACCGGGAGCGCCCAAGAGACCCAGTACTTC. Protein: CASSSTGSAQETQYF.